This T cell receptor (beta chain) was sequenced for a study of control samples from healthy donors and cancer patients. Germline V gene lookup returns CDR1 SNHLY and CDR2 FYNNEI. The V end was cut by 10 bases, the J end by 2 bases, with 20 bases between. This CDR3 is 15 amino acids long. Some clones are missing from TCRdb's copy, which holds only in-frame ones; the method was immunoSEQ multiplex PCR. This sample has 100,000 or so clones, with approximately 83% found just once. The specimen was blood. The rearrangement uses TRBV2 and TRBJ2-5; D is uncertain. The TCR originated in a woman aged 50 to 60 in good health. The CDR3 region has the DNA TGTGCCACCGCCCCGGGCACACTACCTCAAGAGACCCAGTACTTC. It yields the protein CATAPGTLPQETQYF.